These 29 T cell receptor beta chains originate from one sample sequenced in a study of OX40 agonist ivuxolimab in advanced cancers. TCRdb's copy holds only in-frame clones and misses some; the assay was immunoSEQ multiplex PCR. The sample consists of over 25,000 clones, roughly 79% of them appearing once. The material was CD4+ or CD8+ T cells sorted from blood, obtained in a trial of the OX40 agonist ivuxolimab. The source of these receptors is an adult with an advanced solid tumor such as melanoma, head and neck, liver or kidney cancer.

The chain recombines TRBV5-1 with TRBJ1-4; D gene unclear. Per germline, CDR1 SGHRS and CDR2 YFSETQ. The CDR3 loop spans 15 amino acids. V lost 4 bases and J 4 bases, leaving 14 bases between the germline ends. The CDR3 coding sequence is TGCGCCAGCAGCGTGTGGAGTGCTTATAATGAAAAACTGTTTTTT. This encodes CASSVWSAYNEKLFF.

The chain recombines TRBV7-3 with TRBJ2-1; 9 positions match TRBD2. With V trimmed by 1 base and J by 10 bases, 2 bases remained unmatched. The CDR3 totals 13 residues. Germline V lookup: CDR1 SGHTA, CDR2 FQGTGA. CDR3 protein: CASSLNLAGEQFF. CDR3 bases: TGTGCCAGCAGCTTAAATCTAGCGGGAGAGCAGTTCTTC. The variable domain in full, completed from reference TRBV7-3 and TRBJ2-1, reads GAGVSQTPSNKVTEKGKYVELRCDPISGHTALYWYRQSLGQGPEFLIYFQGTGAADDSGLPNDRFFAVRPEGSVSTLKIQRTERGDSAVYLCASSLNLAGEQFFGPGTRLTVL.

The chain joins TRBV9 to TRBJ2-3; 8 bases map to TRBD2. Germline V gene data show CDR1 as SGDLS and CDR2 as YYNGEE. The CDR3 runs to 16 residues. V shed 3 bases, J shed 3 bases, and the junction held 9 bases outside the gene matches. CDR3: CASSAALAGKTDTQYF. The CDR3 DNA is TGTGCCAGCAGCGCAGCCCTAGCGGGCAAGACAGATACGCAGTATTTT.

The chain uses TRBV9 and TRBJ1-2; D may be TRBD1 (6 bases). The V gene's germline CDR1 is SGDLS and CDR2 YYNGEE. Between the trimmed V and J ends, which lost 4 bases and 2 bases, there was a span of 24 bases. The CDR3 extends over 18 amino acids. The CDR3 is CASSFQPGQDTRNYGYTF. For the CDR3, the DNA is TGTGCCAGCAGCTTTCAGCCGGGACAAGATACAAGAAACTATGGCTACACCTTC.

The chain combines TRBV19 with TRBJ1-5, with D possibly matching TRBD1 (6 bases). The length of the CDR3 is 17 residues. Germline CDR1 and CDR2: LNHDA and SQIVND (reference sequence). The V gene lost 1 base and the J gene lost 0 bases, with 13 bases spanning the gap. The CDR3 DNA reads as TGTGCCAGTAGTATAGTGGACAGTACCTATAGCAATCAGCCCCAGCATTTT. Translating gives CASSIVDSTYSNQPQHF.

The CDR3 sequence is CASSSYRGKLTEAFF. The CDR3 bases are TGTGCCAGCAGTTCCTACAGGGGAAAGTTAACTGAAGCTTTCTTT. This sequence joins TRBV6-5 and TRBJ1-1, with 7 bases aligning to TRBD1. The CDR3 loop spans 15 amino acids. Germline-derived CDR1 and CDR2 are MNHEY and SVGAGI. V dropped 4 bases and J dropped 5; count of bases not matched to a gene: 10.

This chain's CDR3 is CASSLAHTGELFF. Here the CDR3 DNA reads TGTGCCAGCAGCTTAGCCCACACCGGGGAGCTGTTTTTT. The chain carries TRBV7-9 and TRBJ2-2; D is uncertain. Deletions cut 0 bases from V and 3 bases from J, with 2 bases between. Germline CDR1 and CDR2: SEHNR and FQNEAQ (reference sequence). The CDR3 runs to 13 residues.

The rearrangement links TRBV15 to TRBJ1-5; the match to TRBD1 covers 9 bases. V lost 6 bases, J lost 0 bases, and 9 bases stayed unmatched. Germline V gives CDR1 LNHNV, CDR2 YYDKDF (reference sequence). The CDR3 runs 17 residues. This chain's CDR3 is CATSIDRGSYSNQPQHF. Here the CDR3 DNA reads TGTGCCACCAGTATAGACAGGGGGTCATATAGCAATCAGCCCCAGCATTTT.

This clone turned up a few times. This chain connects TRBV15 to TRBJ1-4; D remains ambiguous. The CDR3 consists of 13 residues. Trimming took 0 bases from V and 7 from J, leaving 6 bases between them. CDR1 is LNHNV, CDR2 YYDKDF, per germline (reference sequence). Here the CDR3 reads CATSRDRGEKLFF. In nucleotides, the CDR3 is TGTGCCACCAGCAGAGATCGTGGTGAAAAACTGTTTTTT.

The chain uses TRBV28 and TRBJ2-1, with 8 bases lining up with TRBD1. The CDR3 spans 16 residues. V shed 2 bases and J 3 bases; nucleotides not matched to a gene: 6. Germline assignment: CDR1 MDHEN and CDR2 SYDVKM. CDR3 amino acids: CASSLAGGEFYNEQFF. The CDR3 coding sequence is TGTGCCAGCAGTTTAGCAGGGGGCGAATTCTACAATGAGCAGTTCTTC.

The chain is built from TRBV9 and TRBJ2-1, with a possible D match to TRBD2 (7 bases). The germline V and J ends were trimmed by 0 bases and 8 bases, with 15 bases remaining between them. Germline-derived CDR1 and CDR2 are SGDLS and YYNGEE. The CDR3 is 15 residues long. This CDR3 reads CASSVGAGARDEQFF. CDR3 DNA sequence: TGTGCCAGCAGCGTAGGCGCGGGGGCGAGGGATGAGCAGTTCTTC.

This sequence joins TRBV27 and TRBJ2-2; 7 bases are shared with TRBD1. J was trimmed by 4 bases and V by 0 bases; bases with no gene match: 2. CDR3 length: 15 amino acids. Germline loops: CDR1 MNHEY, CDR2 SMNVEV (reference sequence). Written as DNA, the CDR3 is TGTGCCAGCAGTTTATCGACAGGGATCACCGGGGAGCTGTTTTTT. Translating it yields CASSLSTGITGELFF.

This clone has ten or more counts. The genes are TRBV4-1 and TRBJ2-7; D is ambiguous. Trimming removed 0 bases from V and 2 bases from J, with 8 bases in between. The V gene's germline CDR1 is MGHRA and CDR2 YSYEKL. The CDR3 extends over 14 amino acids. CDR3 protein: CASSQDQMAYEQYF. CDR3 in DNA: TGCGCCAGCAGCCAAGATCAAATGGCCTACGAGCAGTACTTC.

The chain uses TRBV27 and TRBJ1-5; the match to TRBD1 covers 7 bases. The CDR3 totals 17 residues. The ends lost 0 bases at V and 2 bases at J; junction bases unmatched: 7. Looked up from germline, CDR1 is MNHEY and CDR2 is SMNVEV (reference sequence). CDR3 in amino acids: CASSLSTGAKGNQPQHF. The CDR3 nucleotides read TGTGCCAGCAGTTTATCCACAGGGGCGAAGGGCAATCAGCCCCAGCATTTT.

A note on this clone: The sample contains more than one DNA sequence encoding this CDR3. This chain joins TRBV9 and TRBJ2-2; unclear D gene. The CDR3 runs 12 residues. Germline lookup yields CDR1 SGDLS and CDR2 YYNGEE. V shed 3 bases and J shed 0 bases, with 0 bases lying between them. The CDR3 DNA sequence: TGTGCCAGCAGCGCGAACACCGGGGAGCTGTTTTTT. Residues: CASSANTGELFF.

The chain is built from TRBV19 and TRBJ2-1; D remains ambiguous. The CDR3 is 15 residues long. Trimming took off 3 bases at V and 0 bases at J, with 9 bases between the two ends. Germline CDR1 LNHDA, CDR2 SQIVND (reference sequence). CDR3 nucleotides: TGTGCCAGTAGTATCGGTTCCAGCTCCTACAATGAGCAGTTCTTC. Translated: CASSIGSSSYNEQFF.

The chain recombines TRBV27 with TRBJ2-7, with 12 bases fitting TRBD2. V was clipped by 6 bases and J by 1 base; unmatched bases: 7. From germline, CDR1 is MNHEY and CDR2 SMNVEV (reference sequence). The CDR3 contains 16 residues. The CDR3 sequence: CASRMTSGSPSYEQYF. CDR3 coding DNA: TGTGCCAGCAGGATGACTAGCGGGAGCCCGTCCTACGAGCAGTACTTC.

The chain is built from TRBV7-9 and TRBJ2-7; D perhaps matches TRBD2 (6 bases). The V and J ends lost 3 bases and 2 bases respectively, with 14 bases between them. CDR1 SEHNR and CDR2 FQNEAQ come from the germline V gene (reference sequence). This CDR3 has 15 residues. The CDR3 nucleotides are TGTGCCAGCAGCTTTACTCGGGGGTCCCCCTACGAGCAGTACTTC. It translates to CASSFTRGSPYEQYF. The whole variable domain, filled in from reference TRBV7-9 and TRBJ2-7, reads DTGVSQNPRHKITKRGQNVTFRCDPISEHNRLYWYRQTLGQGPEFLTYFQNEAQLEKSRLLSDRFSAERPKGSFSTLEIQRTEQGDSAMYLCASSFTRGSPYEQYFGPGTRLTVT.

The chain recombines TRBV18 with TRBJ2-1; D is unclear. Trimming left V 1 base short and J 3 bases short, with 22 bases between. Germline lookup yields CDR1 KGHSH and CDR2 LQKENI. The CDR3 covers 19 residues. The CDR3 spells CASSPLNPSAERSYNEQFF. The CDR3 region has the DNA TGTGCCAGCTCACCACTTAATCCCAGCGCGGAGAGGAGCTACAATGAGCAGTTCTTC.

The gene calls are TRBV29-1 and TRBJ1-2, with D unclear. Looked up from germline, CDR1 is SQVTM and CDR2 is ANQGSEA. Between the trimmed V and J ends, which lost 2 bases and 2 bases, there was a span of 9 bases. The CDR3 contains 13 residues. CDR3 coding DNA: TGCAGCGTTGAACCAAGCCCGAACTATGGCTACACCTTC. It is translated as CSVEPSPNYGYTF.

This clone was recorded once. This CDR3 is CASSLTGAHSGNTIYF. Here the CDR3 DNA reads TGTGCCAGCAGTTTAACAGGGGCGCACTCTGGAAACACCATATATTTT. The chain is built from TRBV6-6 and TRBJ1-3; 7 bases map to TRBD1. This CDR3 contains 16 residues. Per germline, CDR1 MNHNY and CDR2 SVGAGI (reference sequence). V lost 4 bases, J lost 0 bases, and 6 bases stayed unmatched.

The chain joins TRBV7-9 to TRBJ1-5, with TRBD1 matching 9 bases. The CDR3 is 15 residues long. V lost 3 bases and J lost 4; bases outside the gene matches: 4. Germline CDR1 and CDR2: SEHNR and FQNEAQ (reference sequence). The CDR3 loop reads CASSFRGQGNQPQHF. In nucleotides, the CDR3 is TGTGCCAGCAGCTTTCGGGGACAGGGAAATCAGCCCCAGCATTTT.

The chain recombines TRBV5-6 with TRBJ1-1; D unclear. Germline V gene data show CDR1 as SGHDT and CDR2 as YYEEEE. V was clipped by 1 base and J by 1 base, with 8 bases between them. CDR3 length: 14 amino acids. CDR3 in DNA: TGTGCCAGCAGCTTGTGGTACGGGAACACTGAAGCTTTCTTT. Translated: CASSLWYGNTEAFF.

The rearrangement uses TRBV5-6 and TRBJ1-3; D call uncertain. Trimming pared 3 bases from V and 3 bases from J, leaving 13 bases between. This CDR3 contains 15 residues. Germline V lookup: CDR1 SGHDT, CDR2 YYEEEE. The DNA for the CDR3 is TGTGCCAGCAGCTCCTCTCGACCTTTTGGAAACACCATATATTTT. Its translation: CASSSSRPFGNTIYF.

The chain joins TRBV30 to TRBJ2-7; the match to TRBD1 covers 8 bases. After removal of 2 bases from V and 6 bases from J, the junction contained 6 bases not matched to a gene. This CDR3 spans 13 amino acids. In germline, CDR1 is GTSNPN, CDR2 SVGIG (reference sequence). In nucleotides, the CDR3 is TGTGCCTGGAGTAAGGGGACAGGCTTCGAGCAGTACTTC. As protein: CAWSKGTGFEQYF.

V is TRBV5-6 and J is TRBJ2-1; D not resolved. V was clipped by 6 bases and J by 0 bases, with 13 bases between them. CDR3 length equals 15 residues. Looked up from germline, CDR1 is SGHDT and CDR2 is YYEEEE. The DNA of the CDR3 is TGTGCCAGCACCGCTCACTATTCCTCCTACAATGAGCAGTTCTTC. It is translated as CASTAHYSSYNEQFF.

CDR3 region: CASSLRGTGGDEQFF. The CDR3 nucleotides read TGTGCCAGCAGTTTACGCGGGACAGGGGGCGATGAGCAGTTCTTC. The V call is TRBV28, the J call TRBJ2-1, with 12 bases identical to TRBD1. V was pared by 2 bases and J by 8 bases, with 4 bases of the junction left unmatched. The CDR3 spans 15 residues. CDR1 MDHEN and CDR2 SYDVKM come from the germline V gene.

This clone was counted once. The chain carries TRBV7-2 and TRBJ1-2, with D maybe TRBD1 (5 bases). The CDR3 totals 10 residues. CDR1 is SGHTA and CDR2 is FQGNSA in the germline V gene. Between the trimmed V and J ends, which lost 8 bases and 7 bases, there was a span of 8 bases. CDR3 region: CASGGGGYTF. The CDR3 coding sequence is TGTGCCAGCGGGGGGGGTGGCTACACCTTC.

The V gene is TRBV20-1, the J gene TRBJ2-7; no firm D call. CDR1 is DFQATT, CDR2 SNEGSKA, per germline (reference sequence). The CDR3 totals 10 residues. V gave up 4 bases and J gave up 5 bases, with 6 bases separating them. The CDR3 loop reads CSANLDEQYF. The CDR3 DNA follows: TGCAGTGCTAATCTGGACGAGCAGTACTTC.